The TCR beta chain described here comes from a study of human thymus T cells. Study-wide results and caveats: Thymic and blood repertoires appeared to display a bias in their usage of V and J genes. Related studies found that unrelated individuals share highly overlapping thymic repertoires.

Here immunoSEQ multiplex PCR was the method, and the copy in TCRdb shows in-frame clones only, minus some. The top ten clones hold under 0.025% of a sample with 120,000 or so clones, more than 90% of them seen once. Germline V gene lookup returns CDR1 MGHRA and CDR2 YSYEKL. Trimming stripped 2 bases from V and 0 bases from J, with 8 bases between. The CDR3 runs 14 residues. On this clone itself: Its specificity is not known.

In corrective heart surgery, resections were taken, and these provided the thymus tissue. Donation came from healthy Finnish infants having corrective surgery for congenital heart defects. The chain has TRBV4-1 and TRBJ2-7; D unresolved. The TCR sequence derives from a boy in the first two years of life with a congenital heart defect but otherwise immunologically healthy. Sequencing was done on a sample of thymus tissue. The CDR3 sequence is CASSQTVSSYEQYF. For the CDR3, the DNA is TGCGCCAGCAGCCAAACGGTCAGCTCCTACGAGCAGTACTTC.